Listed below are T cell receptor beta chains from one sample, sequenced in a study of T cell responses to AZD1222 COVID-19 vaccine. Sequenced by immunoSEQ multiplex PCR; TCRdb stores in-frame clones only, minus some. The table includes 95,000 to 150,000 clones, over 85% detected once. Source: peripheral blood, taken on day 0 of AZD1222 vaccination. These receptors were collected from an adult in good health. Both conserved end residues are part of each CDR3. Part of the rows lack a size; the others show once, few, many or a class for expanded clones.

j_gene | v_gene | abundance | CDR3aa
TRBJ1-1 | TRBV5-1 | . | CASSPLGQNTEAFF
TRBJ2-7 | TRBV5-1 | once | CASSLPGTTTYEQYF
TRBJ2-7 | TRBV7-9 | . | CASSFSPGRGYEQYF
TRBJ2-2 | TRBV6-5 | . | CASSSPLANTGELFF
TRBJ2-7 | TRBV27 | . | CASSRAGGNREQYF
TRBJ1-3 | TRBV7-9 | . | CASSLAKVGNTIYF
TRBJ1-3 | TRBV2 | . | CANLFGGNTIYF
TRBJ1-1 | TRBV10-1 | . | CASSESRDKLNTEAFF
TRBJ1-2 | TRBV19 | once | CASSRNTNYGYTF
TRBJ1-4 | TRBV11-2 | few | CASSLDRTVEKLFF
TRBJ1-3 | TRBV9 | . | CASSVLDSGGNTIYF
TRBJ1-4 | TRBV2 | . | CASSEPGFNEKLFF
TRBJ1-6 | TRBV7-2 | . | CASSLEGPGYNSPLHF
TRBJ1-2 | TRBV6-5 | . | CASSGSSAYGYTF
TRBJ2-4 | TRBV28 | . | CASSLSGGRYIQYF
TRBJ2-5 | TRBV18 | . | CASSREETQYF
TRBJ2-7 | TRBV19 | . | CASSAQGGEQYF
TRBJ2-5 | TRBV9 | . | CASSVHDGAQETQYF
TRBJ1-5 | TRBV18 | . | CASSPEGDQPQHF
TRBJ1-5 | TRBV19 | . | CASSRQGRGEPQHF
TRBJ2-7 | TRBV14 | . | CASSLTTYEQYF
TRBJ1-1 | TRBV7-8 | . | CASRPRWLNTEAFF
TRBJ1-5 | TRBV11-2 | . | CASSLDSNQPQHF